Listed below are T cell receptor beta chains from one sample, sequenced in a study of blood T cells in healthy people across ages. TCRdb reprocessed the 5' RACE reads with MiXCR, giving one entry per CDR3 protein. The top ten hold approximately 0.75% of the sample, which has around 990,000 distinct CDR3 sequences, under 30% seen once. The same data also went into a second study, on T cells of mothers and their children.

Sequencing input: blood. The receptors derive from a girl aged 2-10 years in good health. Both conserved end residues are part of each CDR3. The order of the fields is D gene, V gene, CDR3 protein. The D gene is left open where the match is weak.

TRBD2	TRBV10-3	CAISDQEPPSGSPYEQYF
-	TRBV16	CASSPRTVAGNTIYF
-	TRBV7-9	CASSSAQGAEQYF
TRBD2	TRBV14	CASSQDRTSRFF
-	TRBV6-1	CASSELYLDTVFPYEQYF
-	TRBV6-1	CASTFLTGRSSYNEQFF
-	TRBV7-2	CASSLEAGPYEQYF
-	TRBV4-1	CASSRVGFQETQYF
-	TRBV6-2/TRBV6-3	CASKRPGSNQPQHF
TRBD1	TRBV9	CASSVDQGVYNEQFF
-	TRBV28	CASIPRLDAGEHYF
TRBD1	TRBV20-1	CSAPQGQLNIQYF
TRBD2	TRBV12-3/TRBV12-4	CASSWGRADTQYF
TRBD1	TRBV29-1	CSAEDRGGYTF
-	TRBV29-1	CSVGAGRATEAFF
-	TRBV20-1	CSARDGGAATNEKLFF
-	TRBV7-2	CASSLAVTSYNEQFF
TRBD2	TRBV20-1	CSARAAGGWETQYF
-	TRBV4-3	CASSQDMDIYEQYF
-	TRBV2	CASRGAEETQYF
-	TRBV4-1	CASSHPIQGAREQYF
-	TRBV5-1	CASSSTQGAVNCGYTF
TRBD1	TRBV20-1	CSARTGGTDAAYGYTF
-	TRBV7-2	CASSLNREGANEKLFF
-	TRBV24-1	CATSDGVRGYTF
-	TRBV7-3	CASSLTPGLEQYF
TRBD2	TRBV4-2	CASSQAFPVRWLGDYEQHF
-	TRBV20-1	CSARDLIYEQYF
-	TRBV28	CASSLSSRLWGYTF
TRBD1	TRBV2	CASSLLGTVSYEQYF
-	TRBV7-8	CASSPITGDTQYF
-	TRBV7-9	CASSLRGGAESGANVLTF